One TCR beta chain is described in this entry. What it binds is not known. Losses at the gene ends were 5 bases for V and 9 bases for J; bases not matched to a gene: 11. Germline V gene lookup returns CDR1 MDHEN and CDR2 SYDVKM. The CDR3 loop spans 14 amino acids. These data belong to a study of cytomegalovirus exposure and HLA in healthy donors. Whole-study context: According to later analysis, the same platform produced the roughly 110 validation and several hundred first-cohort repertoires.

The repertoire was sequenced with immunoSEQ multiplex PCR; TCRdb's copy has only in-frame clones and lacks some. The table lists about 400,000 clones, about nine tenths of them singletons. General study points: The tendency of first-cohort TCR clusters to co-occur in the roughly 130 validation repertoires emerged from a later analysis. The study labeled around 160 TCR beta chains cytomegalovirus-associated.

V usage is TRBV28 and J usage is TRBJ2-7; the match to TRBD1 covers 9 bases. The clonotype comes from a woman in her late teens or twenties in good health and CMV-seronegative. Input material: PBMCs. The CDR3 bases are TGTGCCAGCAGTGCCCGGGACAGGGAAGAGAGGCAGTACTTC. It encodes CASSARDREERQYF.